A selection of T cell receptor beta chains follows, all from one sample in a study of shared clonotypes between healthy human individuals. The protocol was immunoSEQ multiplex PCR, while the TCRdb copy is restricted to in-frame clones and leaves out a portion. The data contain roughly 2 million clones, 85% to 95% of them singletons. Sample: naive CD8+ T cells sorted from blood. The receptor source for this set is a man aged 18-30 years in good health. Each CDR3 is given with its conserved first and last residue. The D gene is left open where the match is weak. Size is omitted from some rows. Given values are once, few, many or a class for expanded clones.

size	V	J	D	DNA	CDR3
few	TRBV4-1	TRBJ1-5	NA	TGCGCCAGCAGCCAAGACAGGGGAGATCAGCCCCAGCATTTT	CASSQDRGDQPQHF
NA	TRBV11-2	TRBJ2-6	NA	TGTGCCAGCAGCTTAGGGGCGGGTTCTGGGGCCAACGTCCTGACTTTC	CASSLGAGSGANVLTF
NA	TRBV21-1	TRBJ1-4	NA	TGTGCCAGCAGCAAAATCAAACAGGGTACGGTTTTT	CASSKIKQGTVF
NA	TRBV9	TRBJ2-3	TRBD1	TGTGCCAGCAGCTCCCAGGGGGCGGATCAACAGTATTTT	CASSSQGADQQYF
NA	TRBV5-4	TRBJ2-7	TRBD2	TGTGCCAGCAGCTCCGGGACTAGCGGGACTTACGAGCAGTACTTC	CASSSGTSGTYEQYF
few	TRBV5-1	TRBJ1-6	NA	TGCGCCAGCAGCTTGGAGACCGAATCACCCCTCCACTTT	CASSLETESPLHF
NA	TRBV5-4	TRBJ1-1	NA	TGTGCCAGCAGCACTGATTCGAACACTGAAGCTTTCTTT	CASSTDSNTEAFF
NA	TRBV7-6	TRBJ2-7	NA	TGTGCCAGCAGCTTAGCTTCGACGGGAATCTACGAGCAGTACTTC	CASSLASTGIYEQYF
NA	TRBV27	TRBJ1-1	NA	TGTGCCAGCAGTTTCTTGGACCCGTACCTTTCGACTACTGAAGCTTTCTTT	CASSFLDPYLSTTEAFF
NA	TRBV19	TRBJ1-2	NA	TGTGCCAGTACCAGAGACGGTACAGGGAATAATGCCTTCTATGGCTACACCTTC	CASTRDGTGNNAFYGYTF
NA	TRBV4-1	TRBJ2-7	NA	TGCGCCAGCAGCCAATTCGCAGGGTTTTACGAGCAGTACTTC	CASSQFAGFYEQYF
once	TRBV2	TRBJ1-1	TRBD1	TGTGCCAGCAGTGAAATTAACAGGGGGGATGAAGCTTTCTTT	CASSEINRGDEAFF
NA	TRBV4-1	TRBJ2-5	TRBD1	TGCGCCAGCAGCCAAGAACAGGGGACCCAAGAGACCCAGTACTTC	CASSQEQGTQETQYF
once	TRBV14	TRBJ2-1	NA	TGTGCCAGCAGTATCTCCTACAATGAGCAGTTCTTC	CASSISYNEQFF
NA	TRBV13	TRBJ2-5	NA	TGTGCCAGCAGCACCCGGGACACCCAAGAGACCCAGTACTTC	CASSTRDTQETQYF
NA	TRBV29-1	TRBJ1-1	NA	TGCAGCGTGGGGCTACAGGGTCCGGCCACTGAAGCTTTCTTT	CSVGLQGPATEAFF
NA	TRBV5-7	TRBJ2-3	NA	TGTGCCAGCAGCTCTCGGCCAAGGGGAGATACGCAGTATTTT	CASSSRPRGDTQYF
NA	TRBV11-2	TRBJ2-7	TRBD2	TGTGCCAGCAGCTTTCAAGGACTAGCGGGAGTCGAGCAGTACTTC	CASSFQGLAGVEQYF
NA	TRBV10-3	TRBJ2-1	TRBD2	TGTGCCATCAGTGAACGGACTAGCGGGCCTTACAATGAGCAGTTCTTC	CAISERTSGPYNEQFF
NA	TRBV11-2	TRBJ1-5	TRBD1	TGTGCCAGCAGCTTAGATATCGGCAGGGGGCGCCGGCCCCAGCATTTT	CASSLDIGRGRRPQHF
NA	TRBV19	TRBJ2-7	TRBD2	TGTGCCAGTAGTTCCCCGGGGGAGGGAGGCTACGAGCAGTACTTC	CASSSPGEGGYEQYF
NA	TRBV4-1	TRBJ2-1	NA	TGCGCCAGCAGCCTAGCGGCTTCCTACAATGAGCAGTTCTTC	CASSLAASYNEQFF
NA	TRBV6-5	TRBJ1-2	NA	TGTGCCAGCAGCACAACAGGCGTCTATGGCTACACCTTC	CASSTTGVYGYTF
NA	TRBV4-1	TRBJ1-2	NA	TGCGCCAGCAGCCAAGATTTGGTGGAATCCTACTATGGCTACACCTTC	CASSQDLVESYYGYTF